This is a list of T cell receptor beta chains from one sample in a study of T cells in Graves' hyperthyroidism and ophthalmopathy. Via MiXCR, TCRdb re-called the multiplex PCR reads, giving one row per CDR3 protein. The table has around 430,000 distinct CDR3 sequences, 15% seen once. What was sequenced was blood. These receptors all come from a woman in her twenties or thirties with Graves' hyperthyroidism. Each CDR3 is given with its conserved first and last residue. A D gene is named only where the DNA matches it firmly. Size tells how often a clone was seen (once, few, many) or the class of an expanded clone, and some rows leave it out.

v_call	clone_size	d_call	j_call	cdr3_nt	cdr3_aa
TRBV20-1	few	.	TRBJ1-5	TGCAGTGCCCAATGGGGGGTTACGCAGCCCCAGCATTTT	CSAQWGVTQPQHF
TRBV6-6	many	TRBD1	TRBJ2-1	TGTGCCAGCAGTTACCGAGGAGGACAGGGCGCCTACAATGAGCAGTTCTTC	CASSYRGGQGAYNEQFF
TRBV20-1	.	TRBD2	TRBJ2-3	TGCAGTGCTCACCCTCGGAGGCTAGCGGGAGGTGCCTCCCTCACAGATACGCAGTATTTT	CSAHPRRLAGGASLTDTQYF
TRBV28	.	TRBD2	TRBJ2-1	TGTGCCAGCAGCCGGACTAGGGTTGGGCAGTTCTTC	CASSRTRVGQFF
TRBV5-1	many	.	TRBJ2-7	TGCGCCAGCAGCATCGGGCGGGCTGGTGAAGAGCAGTACTTC	CASSIGRAGEEQYF
TRBV11-2	many	TRBD2	TRBJ2-2	TGTGCCAGCATCCCGGGACTAGGGAACACCGGGGAGCTGTTTTTT	CASIPGLGNTGELFF
TRBV3-1	many	.	TRBJ1-1	TGTGCCAGCAGCCCCCCCTCCGGTATAGGGAACACTGAAGCTTTCTTT	CASSPPSGIGNTEAFF
TRBV20-1	few	TRBD1	TRBJ2-3	TGCAGTGCCCGATGGACAGGGGGGACAGATACGCAGTATTTT	CSARWTGGTDTQYF
TRBV28	many	TRBD1	TRBJ2-5	TGTGCCAGCAGTTCAGCCGGGACAGGGTCAGAGACCCAGTACTTC	CASSSAGTGSETQYF
TRBV7-8	few	.	TRBJ2-3	TGTGCCAGCAGCCCCCGCAGTTCTAGCACAGATACGCAGTATTTT	CASSPRSSSTDTQYF
TRBV2	many	.	TRBJ2-7	TGTGCCAGCAGTGTCGGCCAGACCTACGAGCAGTACTTC	CASSVGQTYEQYF
TRBV13	few	TRBD1	TRBJ1-2	TGTGCCAGCAGCTTAGAGGAGACAGGGTCTTACTATGGCTACACCTTC	CASSLEETGSYYGYTF
TRBV14	few	.	TRBJ2-1	TGTGCCAGCAGCCAACTAGCGATCTCCTACAATGAGCAGTTCTTC	CASSQLAISYNEQFF
TRBV28	many	TRBD1	TRBJ1-2	TGTGCCAGCAGTACTTTGGGGACAGGGCGGCTCTATGGCTACACCTTC	CASSTLGTGRLYGYTF
TRBV24-1	many	.	TRBJ2-7	TGTGCCACCAGTGATTCCGGGGACCTTGCCGAGCAGTACTTC	CATSDSGDLAEQYF